Listed below are T cell receptor beta chains from one sample, sequenced in a study of cytomegalovirus exposure and HLA in healthy donors. Sequenced by immunoSEQ multiplex PCR; TCRdb stores in-frame clones only, minus some. The sample consists of 150,000 to 160,000 clones, around 80% of them appearing once. Sample: PBMCs. These receptors all stem from a woman in her 40s in good health and CMV-seropositive. Both conserved end residues are part of each CDR3. Each record gives: V gene, D gene, J gene, clone size, CDR3 protein, CDR3 DNA. A D gene is named only where the DNA matches it firmly. Part of the rows lack a size; the others show once, few, many or a class for expanded clones.

>TRBV13|-|TRBJ2-7|-
CASSQGPGDEQYF
TGTGCCAGCTCACAGGGTCCTGGTGACGAGCAGTACTTC
>TRBV5-4|TRBD2|TRBJ2-7|-
CASSRGLAGVVSYEQYF
TGTGCCAGCAGCCGCGGACTAGCGGGAGTAGTCTCCTACGAGCAGTACTTC
>TRBV19|TRBD1|TRBJ1-2|-
CASSTWTGILRDYGYTF
TGTGCCAGTAGTACCTGGACAGGGATTTTAAGGGACTATGGCTACACCTTC
>TRBV6-5|-|TRBJ1-2|-
CASRHRDKNYGYTF
TGTGCCAGCAGACACCGGGACAAGAACTATGGCTACACCTTC
>TRBV5-8|TRBD1|TRBJ1-5|-
CASSPTRQGIYSNQPQHF
TGTGCCAGCAGCCCTACCCGACAGGGGATATATAGCAATCAGCCCCAGCATTTT
>TRBV7-9|-|TRBJ1-5|few
CASSTSPGGQPQHF
TGTGCCAGCAGCACTAGCCCCGGGGGTCAGCCCCAGCATTTT
>TRBV25-1|TRBD1|TRBJ2-1|-
CASSERDSNYNEQFF
TGTGCCAGCAGTGAAAGGGACAGCAACTACAATGAGCAGTTCTTC
>TRBV9|TRBD2|TRBJ2-2|-
CASSVHGGRASGRPGELFF
TGTGCCAGCAGCGTACACGGGGGAAGGGCTAGCGGGAGGCCCGGGGAGCTGTTTTTT
>TRBV7-7|TRBD1|TRBJ2-1|-
CASSSFPGQGVDNEQFF
TGTGCCAGCAGCTCTTTCCCGGGACAGGGAGTCGACAATGAGCAGTTCTTC
>TRBV5-4|TRBD2|TRBJ2-1|once
CASSVAGYNEQFF
TGTGCCAGCAGCGTAGCGGGATACAATGAGCAGTTCTTC
>TRBV9|TRBD1|TRBJ2-7|once
CASSVGEGQGAYEQYF
TGTGCCAGCAGCGTAGGAGAAGGACAGGGGGCCTACGAGCAGTACTTC
>TRBV10-2|TRBD2|TRBJ2-2|-
CASSAMGRAGAGELFF
TGCGCCAGCAGCGCTATGGGGAGGGCAGGCGCCGGGGAGCTGTTTTTT
>TRBV27|TRBD1|TRBJ2-4|-
CASSYRDRSIQYF
TGTGCCAGCAGTTACCGGGACAGGTCCATTCAGTACTTC
>TRBV7-8|TRBD2|TRBJ2-7|-
CASSSLAASGSYEQYF
TGTGCCAGCAGCTCCCTAGCGGCTAGCGGATCCTACGAGCAGTACTTC
>TRBV5-4|TRBD2|TRBJ2-7|once
CASSLGVAGAYSYEQYF
TGTGCCAGCAGCTTGGGAGTAGCGGGAGCCTACTCCTACGAGCAGTACTTC
>TRBV18|TRBD2|TRBJ2-7|-
CASSPRLAGSPYEQYF
TGTGCCAGCTCACCACGACTAGCGGGAAGTCCGTACGAGCAGTACTTC
>TRBV28|TRBD2|TRBJ2-7|once
CARGGSGQYF
TGTGCCCGCGGGGGATCCGGGCAGTACTTC
>TRBV5-6|-|TRBJ2-7|-
CASSLVSSSSYEQYF
TGTGCCAGCAGCTTGGTGTCGTCCAGCTCCTACGAGCAGTACTTC
>TRBV5-4|TRBD2|TRBJ2-7|once
CASSLWREGQGEQYF
TGTGCCAGCAGCTTGTGGCGGGAGGGCCAGGGCGAGCAGTACTTC
>TRBV5-1|TRBD2|TRBJ2-1|-
CASSPYLAGDEQFF
TGCGCCAGCAGCCCTTATTTAGCGGGAGATGAGCAGTTCTTC
>TRBV30|-|TRBJ2-7|-
CAWSSAGSGSYEQYF
TGTGCCTGGAGTAGCGCGGGGAGTGGCTCCTACGAGCAGTACTTC
>TRBV29-1|TRBD2|TRBJ2-1|-
CSAKEGRGRGVYNEQFF
TGCAGCGCCAAAGAGGGGAGGGGACGCGGGGTTTACAATGAGCAGTTCTTC
>TRBV11-1|-|TRBJ2-3|-
CASSTATDTQYF
TGTGCCAGCAGCACAGCCACAGATACGCAGTATTTT
>TRBV19|-|TRBJ2-7|once
CASSIVGDGLYEQYF
TGTGCCAGTAGTATAGTCGGGGATGGGCTTTACGAGCAGTACTTC
>TRBV2|TRBD2|TRBJ2-7|-
CASSEFGTSGRKKYEQYF
TGTGCCAGCAGTGAATTCGGGACTAGCGGGAGGAAGAAGTATGAGCAGTACTTC
>TRBV6-6|-|TRBJ2-2|-
CASSYSRQGGTGELFF
TGTGCCAGCAGTTACTCGAGGCAGGGCGGAACCGGGGAGCTGTTTTTT
>TRBV2|-|TRBJ2-5|-
CATLRGGPQETQYF
TGTGCCACGCTAAGGGGGGGTCCCCAAGAGACCCAGTACTTC
>TRBV5-1|TRBD2|TRBJ2-3|-
CASSRIGTSGYTQYF
TGCGCCAGCAGTCGTATAGGGACTAGCGGATATACGCAGTATTTT
>TRBV19|-|TRBJ1-1|few
CASTSEGLATEAFF
TGTGCCAGTACCTCGGAGGGGTTGGCCACTGAAGCTTTCTTT
>TRBV30|-|TRBJ2-5|many
CAWSGPETQYF
TGTGCCTGGAGTGGGCCGGAGACCCAGTACTTC
>TRBV7-8|-|TRBJ1-2|-
CASSGQGLSGYTF
TGTGCCAGCAGCGGTCAGGGACTAAGTGGCTACACCTTC
>TRBV28|-|TRBJ1-1|few
CASSFRNTEAFF
TGTGCCAGCAGTTTTAGGAACACTGAAGCTTTCTTT
>TRBV2|TRBD2|TRBJ2-3|-
CASRGLAGADTQYF
TGTGCCAGCAGGGGACTAGCGGGAGCAGATACGCAGTATTTT
>TRBV27|-|TRBJ2-7|-
CASGSRVYEQYF
TGTGCCAGCGGGAGTCGGGTCTACGAGCAGTACTTC
>TRBV7-8|TRBD2|TRBJ2-1|-
CASRTGLAASSYNEQFF
TGTGCCAGCAGAACGGGACTAGCTGCCAGCTCCTACAATGAGCAGTTCTTC
>TRBV5-6|-|TRBJ2-1|-
CASSAPGGGNEQFF
TGTGCCAGCAGCGCCCCCGGCGGTGGCAATGAGCAGTTCTTC
>TRBV27|TRBD2|TRBJ2-6|-
CASSSVLAGPGANVLTF
TGTGCCAGCAGTAGTGTCCTAGCGGGACCTGGGGCCAACGTCCTGACTTTC
>TRBV7-8|-|TRBJ1-1|-
CASSLVGGVEGTEAFF
TGTGCCAGCAGCTTAGTAGGGGGGGTCGAGGGCACTGAAGCTTTCTTT
>TRBV27|-|TRBJ1-5|-
CASSYMGTPPQPQHF
TGTGCCAGCAGTTACATGGGGACTCCGCCTCAGCCCCAGCATTTT
>TRBV19|-|TRBJ2-1|few
CASKRGPNNEQFF
TGTGCCAGTAAACGGGGTCCCAACAATGAGCAGTTCTTC
>TRBV27|-|TRBJ2-1|few
CASTGEGRSEQFF
TGTGCCAGCACAGGGGAGGGCCGGAGTGAGCAGTTCTTC
>TRBV5-4|-|TRBJ2-1|-
CASRGRESYNEQFF
TGTGCCTCCCGGGGGCGGGAGTCCTACAATGAGCAGTTCTTC
>TRBV11-2|TRBD2|TRBJ2-3|-
CASSLRIAGGPGDTQYF
TGTGCCAGCAGCCTCCGCATAGCGGGAGGGCCGGGAGATACGCAGTATTTT
>TRBV28|-|TRBJ1-4|-
CASSLTRGEREKLFF
TGTGCCAGCAGTTTGACAAGGGGCGAGCGAGAAAAACTGTTTTTT
>TRBV4-2|-|TRBJ1-1|once
CASSQDPLTGNTEAFF
TGTGCCAGCAGCCAAGATCCTTTGACAGGGAACACTGAAGCTTTCTTT
>TRBV6-5|-|TRBJ2-7|-
CASSYSAGTSGYEQYF
TGTGCCAGCAGTTACTCAGCCGGGACATCGGGCTACGAGCAGTACTTC
>TRBV4-2|-|TRBJ2-5|-
CASSQDRESTLQETQYF
TGTGCCAGCAGCCAAGACCGGGAGAGTACGCTCCAAGAGACCCAGTACTTC
>TRBV5-1|TRBD2|TRBJ2-7|-
CASSSSGSGLAGGTYEQYF
TGCGCCAGCAGCTCTTCAGGGAGCGGACTAGCGGGAGGGACCTACGAGCAGTACTTC
>TRBV19|-|TRBJ2-2|-
CASSKTKGFSSNTGELFF
TGTGCCAGCTCAAAAACGAAGGGGTTCAGCTCGAACACCGGGGAGCTGTTTTTT
>TRBV2|-|TRBJ2-1|-
CASSDFGNYNEQFF
TGTGCCAGCAGTGATTTTGGCAATTACAATGAGCAGTTCTTC
>TRBV7-9|TRBD1|TRBJ2-7|-
CASTGQGGTYEQYF
TGTGCCAGCACCGGACAGGGCGGGACCTACGAGCAGTACTTC
>TRBV6-5|-|TRBJ1-2|few
CASSQGLGGYTF
TGTGCCAGCAGCCAGGGGCTGGGAGGCTACACCTTC
>TRBV7-9|-|TRBJ1-2|few
CASSLKGDGYTF
TGTGCCAGCAGCCTAAAGGGGGACGGCTACACCTTC
>TRBV9|-|TRBJ2-2|-
CASSPAEGNTGELFF
TGTGCCAGCAGCCCCGCGGAGGGCAACACCGGGGAGCTGTTTTTT
>TRBV29-1|-|TRBJ2-7|few
CSGAGDYEQYF
TGCAGCGGTGCGGGTGACTACGAGCAGTACTTC
>TRBV7-6|TRBD2|TRBJ2-5|-
CASSSGLAGLFQETQYF
TGTGCCAGCAGCTCGGGACTAGCGGGTCTATTCCAAGAGACCCAGTACTTC
>TRBV7-9|TRBD1|TRBJ1-1|-
CASSLLRTGSNTEAFF
TGTGCCAGCAGCTTACTCAGGACAGGGTCGAACACTGAAGCTTTCTTT
>TRBV5-4|-|TRBJ2-5|once
CASSSGGETQYF
TGTGCCAGCAGCTCAGGGGGGGAGACCCAGTACTTC
>TRBV7-9|-|TRBJ1-2|-
CASSLAVEGNGYTF
TGTGCCAGCAGCTTAGCCGTGGAGGGGAATGGCTACACCTTC